This T cell receptor beta chain was captured by sequencing in a study of control samples from healthy donors and cancer patients. Only a few counts were recorded for this clone. Sequencing used immunoSEQ multiplex PCR; TCRdb keeps in-frame clones, though not all of them. The sample records about 30,000 clones, approximately 85% being singletons. V was clipped by 8 bases and J by 6 bases, with 12 bases between them. Germline values: CDR1 MNHEY, CDR2 SVGAGI. There are 12 residues in the CDR3. The sample consisted of PBMCs. V and J are TRBV6-5 and TRBJ2-3; no firm D call. The receptor was isolated from a woman aged 60-70 years with head and neck cancer. The CDR3 nucleotides read TGTGCCAGCGGACGGGCCGGGGATACGCAGTATTTT. Amino acid sequence: CASGRAGDTQYF.